This T cell receptor (beta chain) was observed in a study of blood T cell repertoires in COVID-19. Study context: Donors in the United States, Italy and Spain gave samples during acute or convalescent COVID-19. T cells, B-cell-depleted T cells, or PBMCs supplied cDNA or gDNA.

Germline CDR1 and CDR2: SGHRS and YFSETQ. Between the trimmed V and J ends, which lost 0 bases and 4 bases, there was a span of 10 bases. The CDR3 is made up of 14 amino acids. Per the original methods: The assay estimated nucleated cells by amplifying reference gene primers. Assay: immunoSEQ multiplex PCR; the TCRdb copy retains only in-frame clones and omits some. Clonal size and the V and J genes are those of that table, whereas D and trimming came from the DNA. The profile covers 100,000 or so clones, with approximately 76% appearing a single time and 15% to 20% taken by the ten largest. The rearrangement joins TRBV5-1 to TRBJ1-2, with no clear D. This sequence was found in a woman in her seventies with acute or convalescent COVID-19. The material sequenced was peripheral blood. Here the CDR3 reads CASSLGGESYGYTF. DNA of the CDR3: TGCGCCAGCAGCTTGGGGGGAGAGAGCTATGGCTACACCTTC.